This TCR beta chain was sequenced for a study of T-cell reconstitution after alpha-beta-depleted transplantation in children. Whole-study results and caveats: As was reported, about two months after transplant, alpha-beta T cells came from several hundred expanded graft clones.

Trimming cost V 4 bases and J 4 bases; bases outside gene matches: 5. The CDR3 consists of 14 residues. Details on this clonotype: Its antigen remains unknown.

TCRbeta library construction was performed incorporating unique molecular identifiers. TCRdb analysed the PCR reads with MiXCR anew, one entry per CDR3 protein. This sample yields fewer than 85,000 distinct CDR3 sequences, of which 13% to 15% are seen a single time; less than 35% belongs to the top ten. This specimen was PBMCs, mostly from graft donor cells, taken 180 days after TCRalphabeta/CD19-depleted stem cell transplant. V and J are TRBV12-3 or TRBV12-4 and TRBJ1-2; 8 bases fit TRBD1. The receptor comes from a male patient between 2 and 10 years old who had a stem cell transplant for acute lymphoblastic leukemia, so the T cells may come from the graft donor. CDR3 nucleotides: TGTGCCAGCAGTTGGGGGGACAGGTTCTATGGCTACACCTTC. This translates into CASSWGDRFYGYTF.